This T cell receptor beta chain was captured by sequencing in a study of cytomegalovirus exposure and HLA in healthy donors. In regard to this clone: Its matching antigen is unknown.

PCR was performed using 60 Vbeta and 13 Jbeta primers. Profiling relied on immunoSEQ multiplex PCR, and the TCRdb table lists in-frame clones only, not all of them. The table lists some 130,000 clones, around 76% of them singletons, with roughly 7.5% in the top ten. V lost 4 bases and J 4 bases, leaving 13 bases between the germline ends. There are 14 residues in the CDR3. CDR1 and CDR2 (germline): SGHAT, FQNNGV. General study results and limits: Within a later analysis, the majority of CMV-associated TCR beta chains appeared HLA-restricted.

The sample taken for sequencing was PBMCs. The chain links TRBV11-2 to TRBJ1-1; a weak D match, TRBD1 (6 bases). This receptor was obtained from a male donor in good health and CMV-seronegative. In DNA, the CDR3 is TGTGCCAGCAGCTCCCAGGGGTCGACCACTGAAGCTTTCTTT. Encoded protein: CASSSQGSTTEAFF.